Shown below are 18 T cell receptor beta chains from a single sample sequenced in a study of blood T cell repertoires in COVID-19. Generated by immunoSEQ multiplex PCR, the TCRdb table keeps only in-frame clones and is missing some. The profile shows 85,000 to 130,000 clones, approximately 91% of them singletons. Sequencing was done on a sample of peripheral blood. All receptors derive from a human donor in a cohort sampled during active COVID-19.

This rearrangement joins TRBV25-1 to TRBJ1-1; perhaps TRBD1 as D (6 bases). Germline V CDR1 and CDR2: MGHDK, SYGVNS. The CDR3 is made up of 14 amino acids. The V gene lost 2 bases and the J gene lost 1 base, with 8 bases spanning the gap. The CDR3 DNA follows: TGTGCCAGCAGTGAAATGACAGGGAACACTGAAGCTTTCTTT. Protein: CASSEMTGNTEAFF.

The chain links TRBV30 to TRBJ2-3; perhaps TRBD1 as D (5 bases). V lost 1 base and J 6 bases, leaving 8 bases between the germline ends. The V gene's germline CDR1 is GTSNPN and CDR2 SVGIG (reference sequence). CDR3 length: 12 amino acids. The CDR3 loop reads CAWSAGSDTQYF. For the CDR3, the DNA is TGTGCCTGGAGTGCAGGGTCGGATACGCAGTATTTT.

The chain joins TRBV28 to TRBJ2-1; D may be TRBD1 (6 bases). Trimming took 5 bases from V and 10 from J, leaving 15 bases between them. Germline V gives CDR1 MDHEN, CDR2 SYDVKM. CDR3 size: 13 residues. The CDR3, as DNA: TGTGCCAGCAGTCATAACAGGGTCCGGGAGCAGTTCTTC. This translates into CASSHNRVREQFF.

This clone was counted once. This CDR3 reads CASSFRLAGGNEQFF. The CDR3 nucleotides read TGCGCCAGCAGCTTCAGACTAGCGGGAGGCAATGAGCAGTTCTTC. V is TRBV5-1 and J is TRBJ2-1; 13 bases map to TRBD2. The CDR3 length is 15 residues. Germline V CDR1 and CDR2: SGHRS, YFSETQ. J was trimmed by 6 bases and V by 2 bases; bases with no gene match: 2.

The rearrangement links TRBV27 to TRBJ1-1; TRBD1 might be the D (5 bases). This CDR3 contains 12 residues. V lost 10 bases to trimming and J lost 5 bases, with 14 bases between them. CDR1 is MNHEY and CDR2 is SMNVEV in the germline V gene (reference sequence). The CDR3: CATQGSRTEAFF. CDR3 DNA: TGTGCCACCCAGGGTTCGCGAACTGAAGCTTTCTTT.

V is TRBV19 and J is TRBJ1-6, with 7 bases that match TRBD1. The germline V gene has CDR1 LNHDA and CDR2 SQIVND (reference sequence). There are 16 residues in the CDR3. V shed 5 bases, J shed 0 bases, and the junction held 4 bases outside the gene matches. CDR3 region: CASSPWTGSYNSPLHF. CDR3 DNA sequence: TGTGCCAGTAGTCCCTGGACAGGCTCCTATAATTCACCCCTCCACTTT.

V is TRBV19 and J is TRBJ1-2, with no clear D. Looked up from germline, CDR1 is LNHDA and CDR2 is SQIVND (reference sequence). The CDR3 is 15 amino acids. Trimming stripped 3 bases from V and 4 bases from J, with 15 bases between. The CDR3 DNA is TGTGCCAGTAGTATTTTTGAGGCACACCCCTATGGCTACACCTTC. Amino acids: CASSIFEAHPYGYTF.

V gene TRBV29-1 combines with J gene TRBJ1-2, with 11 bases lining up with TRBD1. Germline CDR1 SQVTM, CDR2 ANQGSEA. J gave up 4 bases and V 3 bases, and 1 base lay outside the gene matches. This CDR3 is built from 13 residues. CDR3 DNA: TGCAGCGTTGAGGGACAGGGGGTCTATGGCTACACCTTC. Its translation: CSVEGQGVYGYTF. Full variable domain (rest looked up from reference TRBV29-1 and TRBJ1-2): SAVISQKPSRDICQRGTSLTIQCQVDSQVTMMFWYRQQPGQSLTLIATANQGSEATYESGFVIDKFPISRPNLTFSTLTVSNMSPEDSSIYLCSVEGQGVYGYTFGSGTRLTVV.

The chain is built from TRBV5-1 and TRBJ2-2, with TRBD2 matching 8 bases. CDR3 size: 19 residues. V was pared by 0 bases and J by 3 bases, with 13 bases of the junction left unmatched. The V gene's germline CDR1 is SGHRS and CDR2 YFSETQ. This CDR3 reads CASSLGPIFAGGHTGELFF. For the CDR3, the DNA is TGCGCCAGCAGCTTGGGCCCTATATTCGCGGGGGGTCACACCGGGGAGCTGTTTTTT. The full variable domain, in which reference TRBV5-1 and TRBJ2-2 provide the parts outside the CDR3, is KAGVTQTPRYLIKTRGQQVTLSCSPISGHRSVSWYQQTPGQGLQFLFEYFSETQRNKGNFPGRFSGRQFSNSRSEMNVSTLELGDSALYLCASSLGPIFAGGHTGELFFGEGSRLTVL.

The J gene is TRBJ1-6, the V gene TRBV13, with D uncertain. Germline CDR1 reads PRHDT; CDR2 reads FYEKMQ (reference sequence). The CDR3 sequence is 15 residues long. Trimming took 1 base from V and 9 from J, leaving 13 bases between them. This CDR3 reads CASSLEEGMGSPLHF. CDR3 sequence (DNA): TGTGCCAGCAGCTTAGAGGAGGGCATGGGTTCACCCCTCCACTTT.

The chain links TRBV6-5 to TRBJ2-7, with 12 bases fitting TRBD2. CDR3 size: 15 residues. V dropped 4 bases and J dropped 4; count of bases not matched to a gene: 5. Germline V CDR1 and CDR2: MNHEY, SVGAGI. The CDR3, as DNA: TGTGCCAGCAGTTGGCTAGCGGGGGGGCCTTACGAGCAGTACTTC. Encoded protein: CASSWLAGGPYEQYF.

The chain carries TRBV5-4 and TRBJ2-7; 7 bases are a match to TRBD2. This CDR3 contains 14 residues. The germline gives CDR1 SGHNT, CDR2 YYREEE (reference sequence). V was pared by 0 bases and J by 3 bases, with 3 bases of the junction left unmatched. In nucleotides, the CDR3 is TGTGCCAGCAGCTTGGAGGCTAGCGGCTACGAGCAGTACTTC. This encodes CASSLEASGYEQYF.

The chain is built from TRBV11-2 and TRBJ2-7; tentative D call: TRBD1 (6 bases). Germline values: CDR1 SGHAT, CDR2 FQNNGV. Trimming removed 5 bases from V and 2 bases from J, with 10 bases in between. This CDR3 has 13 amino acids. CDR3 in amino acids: CASSLGQTYEQYF. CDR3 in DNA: TGTGCCAGCAGCCTTGGACAGACCTACGAGCAGTACTTC. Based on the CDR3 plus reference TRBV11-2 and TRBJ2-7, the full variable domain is EAGVAQSPRYKIIEKRQSVAFWCNPISGHATLYWYQQILGQGPKLLIQFQNNGVVDDSQLPKDRFSAERLKGVDSTLKIQPAKLEDSAVYLCASSLGQTYEQYFGPGTRLTVT.

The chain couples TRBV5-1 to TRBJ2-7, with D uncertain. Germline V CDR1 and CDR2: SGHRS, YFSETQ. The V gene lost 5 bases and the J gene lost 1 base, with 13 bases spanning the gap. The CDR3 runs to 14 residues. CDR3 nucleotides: TGCGCCAGCAGTCTTTCGGGTAGTTCCTACGAGCAGTACTTC. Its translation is CASSLSGSSYEQYF.

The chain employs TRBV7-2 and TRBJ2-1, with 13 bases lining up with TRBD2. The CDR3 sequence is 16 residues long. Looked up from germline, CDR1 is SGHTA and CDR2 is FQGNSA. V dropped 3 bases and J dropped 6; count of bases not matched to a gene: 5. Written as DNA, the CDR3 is TGTGCCAGCAGCTTGACTAGCGGGAGGCCGGGCAATGAGCAGTTCTTC. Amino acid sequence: CASSLTSGRPGNEQFF. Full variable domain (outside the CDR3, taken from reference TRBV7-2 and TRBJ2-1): GAGVSQSPSNKVTEKGKDVELRCDPISGHTALYWYRQSLGQGLEFLIYFQGNSAPDKSGLPSDRFSAERTGGSVSTLTIQRTQQEDSAVYLCASSLTSGRPGNEQFFGPGTRLTVL.

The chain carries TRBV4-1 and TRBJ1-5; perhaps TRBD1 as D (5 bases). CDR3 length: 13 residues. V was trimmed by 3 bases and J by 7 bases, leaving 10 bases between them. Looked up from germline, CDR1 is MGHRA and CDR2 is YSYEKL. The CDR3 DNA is TGCGCCAGCAGCCAGTGGACAAGGCAGCCCCAGCATTTT. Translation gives CASSQWTRQPQHF.

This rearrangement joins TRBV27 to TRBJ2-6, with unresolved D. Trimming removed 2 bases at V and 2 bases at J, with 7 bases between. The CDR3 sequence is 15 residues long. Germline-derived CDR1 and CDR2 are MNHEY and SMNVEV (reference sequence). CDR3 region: CASSLEATGANVLTF. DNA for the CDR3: TGTGCCAGCAGTTTAGAAGCGACTGGGGCCAACGTCCTGACTTTC.

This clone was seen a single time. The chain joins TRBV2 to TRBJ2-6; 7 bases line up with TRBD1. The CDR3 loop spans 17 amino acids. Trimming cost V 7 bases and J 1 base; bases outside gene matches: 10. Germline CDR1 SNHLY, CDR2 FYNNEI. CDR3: CASTLDRVGSGANVLTF. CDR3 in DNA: TGTGCCAGCACCCTCGACAGGGTGGGATCTGGGGCCAACGTCCTGACTTTC.